This T cell receptor beta chain was found in a study of blood T cell repertoires in COVID-19. Libraries were prepared by immunoSEQ multiplex PCR; TCRdb keeps only in-frame clonotypes and omits some of them. The table records 30,000 to 40,000 clones, around 88% of them present only once. Trimming removed 4 bases at V and 3 bases at J, with 18 bases between. CDR1 is LGHDT, CDR2 YNNKEL, per germline (reference sequence). The CDR3 is made up of 16 amino acids. The clonotype originates from a human donor in a cohort sampled during active COVID-19. The sequencing sample was made of peripheral blood. The rearrangement links TRBV3-1 (or the pseudogene TRBV3-2) to TRBJ2-5; D possibly corresponds to TRBD1 (6 bases). CDR3 coding DNA: TGTGCCAGCAGCCCCTCCGGCGAGGGGGTTAAAGAGACCCAGTACTTC. Protein sequence: CASSPSGEGVKETQYF.